The source of this T cell receptor beta chain is a study of cytomegalovirus exposure and HLA in healthy donors (dated by TCRdb to about 2017). Describing the broader study: According to an earlier analysis of 587 of the donors, about 179 million T cells yielded roughly 100 million unique TCR beta sequences and about 300 Gb of sequence data. The later analysis used no new phenotypic data to find candidate immune exposures, relying instead on TCR beta sequences and their occurrence across donors. On average, 235,054 unique TCR beta nucleotide sequences were sequenced per donor among about 400 genotyped donors of the cohort, with 15% to 20% of those sequences being non-productive. Every repertoire in the discovery cohort had been generated on one and the same sequencing platform. High-throughput TCR immunosequencing, statistical association of individual TCRs with disease status, and machine learning were combined to predict cytomegalovirus infection status. Among the roughly 400 genotyped donors, about 85% belonged to the genetic ancestry cluster associated with self-reported Caucasian donors. HLA typing included class I and class II loci at four-digit resolution. A later genetic analysis used genome-wide SNP genotypes for 398 of the 666 donors, treating that subset as a discovery cohort. Donor age, sex, ethnicity and CMV serostatus were compiled alongside the repertoire data. About five DR-DQ haplotypes were handled as single units for association and clustering because linkage in the cohort was strong. Approximately 330 gigabases of sequencing data and 75 million to 85 million unique TCR sequences made up an early release that covered around 640 HLA-typed donors. Typing coverage varied by locus: roughly 620-630 donors for A, B, C, DRB1 and DQB1; approximately 500 for DQA1; over 600 for DPA1; 450 to 480 for DPB1. To decide whether each TCR beta V gene segment behaved as functional or pseudogenic, an earlier analysis of several hundred of the donors relied on high-throughput TCR beta sequencing. A later analysis re-examined previously published TCR beta repertoires from roughly 650 donors and added high-resolution HLA genotyping to investigate patterns of TCR occurrence. Using immunosequencing, the study profiled T cell repertoires from about 610 subjects and related those repertoires to cytomegalovirus serostatus. The study aimed to test whether cataloging public T cell receptors could reveal signatures of past pathogen exposure. Along with the approximately 670-subject first cohort, a separate validation cohort of about 110 different subjects was used. Broader findings and caveats from the paper: Because counts were too low, around 17 rarely observed V segments, including chromosome 9 orphons, were left out of the earlier analysis of 500 to 650 of the donors. In an earlier analysis of around 600 of the donors, most TCR beta V segments were observed in productive rearrangements about 87% or about 30% of the time, broadly matching IMGT annotations. The study listed 150 to 200 TCR beta chains as associated with cytomegalovirus. In a later analysis, HLA-associated TCR beta chains showed more clonal expansion and lower generation probabilities than non-associated chains that were equally common. It was suggested by the authors that the approach could potentially be generalized to other disease states and immunological phenotypes. Assigning TCR associations to individual alleles was difficult when HLA alleles, especially DR and DQ, strongly co-occurred. A cluster of highly shared sequence variants was judged likely to be a technical artifact of the sequencing pipeline. A few of the identified cytomegalovirus-associated TCR beta chains were confirmed in vitro to be specific for cytomegalovirus antigens. This cohort had only TCR beta chains sequenced, and the lack of alpha or paired-chain data limited which features could be detected. A further reported finding was that TCR beta sequences accurately predicted the HLA-A and HLA-B alleles for most subjects in the first cohort. In a later analysis, most CMV-associated TCR beta chains were found to appear HLA-restricted, with HLA associations seemingly driven largely by CMV exposure. In both the original and validation cohorts, the classifier was reported to diagnose cytomegalovirus status with high specificity and sensitivity. Presence/absence analyses assumed roughly uniform sequencing depth across donors, an assumption that may not hold. Several of the top co-occurrence clusters appeared to be linked to parvovirus B19, influenza, CMV and Epstein-Barr virus, according to a later analysis. Some IMGT-functional V segments, including TRBV6-2 and TRBV6-3, could not be distinguished by the 87-base-pair reads and were therefore excluded. Specific HLA alleles were associated with about 17,000 TCR beta sequences at a false discovery rate of 0.05 in a later analysis. V-gene and J-gene trimming of TCR beta chains was associated with a missense DCLRE1C variant in a later genetic analysis, and the association was replicated in an independent cohort. Correlated functional status among segregating V segments might reflect linkage disequilibrium, but an unknown experimental factor could not be ruled out. In a later analysis, the rate of TCR association differed among HLA loci, with DRB1 alleles having the most associated TCRs and HLA-C alleles having the fewest. For the cohort, immune exposure information was limited to CMV serostatus. HLA typing was unavailable for some donors at each locus, so association tests used only the typed subset. A later genetic analysis reported fewer N-insertions in productive TCRs among donors in an Asian-associated ancestry cluster than the approximately 700-donor mean. Across donors, most TCR sequences were observed very rarely, whereas some public TCRs were present in many individuals.

Library prep was done by the immunoSEQ multiplex PCR assay. For the multiplex PCR, a mixture combining 60 forward primers for TCR Vbeta segments and 13 reverse primers for TCR Jbeta segments was used. A multiplex PCR assay on genomic DNA amplified the CDR3 region of rearranged TCR beta genes. On the Illumina HiSeq System, the amplified TCR beta libraries were sequenced as 87-base-pair reads. The published analysis was carried out like this. A later analysis tallied about 77 million unique TCR beta chains across the 600 to 700 repertoires, and approximately 12 million of those chains were shared by two or more donors. Raw reads were error-corrected and collapsed into unique sequences with a nearest-neighbor algorithm that merged closely related sequences to remove PCR and sequencing errors. To assign V, D and J gene segments, CDR3 sequences were aligned to IMGT reference sequences. For a sequence to be retained, at least a six-nucleotide match to both a V gene segment and a J gene segment was required. Rearrangements were classified as productive when the CDR3 lacked stop codons and remained in frame with V and J, and all other rearrangements were classified as non-productive. CDR3 was defined by IMGT convention, running from the second conserved V-encoded cysteine to the conserved J-encoded phenylalanine. The earlier analysis of roughly 590 of the donors excluded any sequence lacking an unambiguous match to a single V gene segment. An earlier analysis of about 600 of the donors called V segments functional above 56.7% productive rearrangements and segregating when the between-donor standard deviation exceeded 5%. A statistical classification framework was built for diagnosing cytomegalovirus status from the catalog of TCR beta chain sequences. In a later analysis, V and J genes were assigned by comparing TCR nucleotide sequences against IMGT/GENE-DB human TR gene sequences. The TCRdist pipeline was used in a later analysis to assign CDR3 sequences and most-parsimonious VDJ recombination scenarios. A later analysis defined each TCR beta chain by its CDR3 amino acid sequence plus V-gene family, and excluded reads lacking a unique V-gene family. As a way to deal with suspected cross-contamination and a sequencing artifact, a later analysis dropped 450 to 700 nucleotide sequences that were highly shared and had low generation probability. A later analysis calculated a clonal expansion index for each public chain from normalized within-repertoire ranks of inferred template counts. In a later analysis, generation probabilities were computed with a VDJ recombination model fitted to out-of-frame rearrangements, and the resulting probabilities were checked against IGoR. Hypergeometric tests were used in a later analysis to score TCR-TCR, TCR-HLA and TCR-CMV co-occurrence, with a repertoire-size bias correction applied to the TCR pairs. In a later analysis, false discovery rates were estimated by permuting HLA or CMV assignments 20 times. In a later analysis, co-occurring TCRs were grouped with DBSCAN, and TCRdist sequence similarity was added when clustering was performed within HLA-allele-positive subsets. Repertoires with fewer than 30,000 or more than 120,000 public chains, plus five repertoires with anomalous nucleotide sharing, were excluded from co-occurrence clustering. Sourced from immuneACCESS, this table was stored by TCRdb with only in-frame sequences that have V and J called. A share of the clones is absent; for the studies checked, an unresolved V gene accounts for under half, and the remainder has no known explanation. That table supplies the V and J calls and clone size; D and trimming were determined from the DNA. For this sample the table gives tens of thousands of clones, of which around three quarters were detected only once. Together, the top ten hold under 10% of the sample.

This clone showed up just a few times. The antigen it binds to is not known. No per-base quality is available; no much larger clone lies one base away. At the junction V is shortened by 3 bases and J by 5 bases, with 10 bases in between. The CDR3 has 13 amino acids, counting the end cysteine and phenylalanine. Of the read, only the CDR3 DNA is kept; its 39 bases are in frame from base 1. Looking up the germline V gene yields CDR1 SGHTA and CDR2 FQGNSA. The cohort comprised some 730 healthy bone marrow donors. All cohort members were sampled while nominally healthy, although unrecorded immune exposures were likely present. The donor was CMV seronegative and belonged to the group of under 400 seronegative cohort members. A peripheral blood sample was collected from each donor, and TCR beta sequencing was performed on peripheral blood mononuclear cells. Genomic DNA extraction from the blood cell samples was performed with the Qiagen DNeasy Blood Extraction Kit.

This receptor chain uses TRBV7-2 and TRBJ2-5; the best D guess is TRBD2, with 5 bases matching. The receptor was derived from a man aged 55 to 70 in good health and CMV-seronegative. What was sequenced was PBMCs. Here is the DNA: TGTGCCAGCAGCTTCAGCGGTCGGGAGACCCAGTACTTC. The encoded protein is CASSFSGRETQYF.